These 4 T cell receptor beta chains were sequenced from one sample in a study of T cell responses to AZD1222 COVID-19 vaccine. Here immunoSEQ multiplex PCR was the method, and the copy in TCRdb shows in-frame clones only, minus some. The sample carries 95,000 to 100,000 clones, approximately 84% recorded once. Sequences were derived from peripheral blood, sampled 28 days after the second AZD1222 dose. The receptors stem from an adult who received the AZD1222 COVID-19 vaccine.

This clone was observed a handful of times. CDR3 residues: CARREEQYF. The CDR3 DNA sequence: TGTGCCAGAAGAGAAGAGCAGTACTTC. The chain combines TRBV5-3 with TRBJ2-7; D is unresolved. TRBV5-3 is an ORF, and what it does is uncertain. V gave up 5 bases and J gave up 7 bases, with 4 bases separating them. This CDR3 has 9 residues.

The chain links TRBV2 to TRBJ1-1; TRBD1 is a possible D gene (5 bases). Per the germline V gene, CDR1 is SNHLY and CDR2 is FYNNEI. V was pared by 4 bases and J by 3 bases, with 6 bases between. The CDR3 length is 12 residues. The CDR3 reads CASSGQYTEAFF. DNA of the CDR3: TGTGCCAGCAGTGGACAGTACACTGAAGCTTTCTTT.

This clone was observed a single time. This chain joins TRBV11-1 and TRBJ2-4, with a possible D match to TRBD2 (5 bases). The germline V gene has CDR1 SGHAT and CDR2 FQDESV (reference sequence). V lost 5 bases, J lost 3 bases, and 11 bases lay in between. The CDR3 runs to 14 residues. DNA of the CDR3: TGTGCCAGCAGCCACGAGGGAGTCAAAAACATTCAGTACTTC. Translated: CASSHEGVKNIQYF.

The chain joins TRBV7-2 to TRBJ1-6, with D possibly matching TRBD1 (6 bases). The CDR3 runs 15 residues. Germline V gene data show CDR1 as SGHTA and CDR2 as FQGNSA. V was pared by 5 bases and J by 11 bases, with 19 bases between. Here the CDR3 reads CASSLYRDTRPPLHF. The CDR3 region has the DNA TGTGCCAGCAGCCTATACCGGGACACCAGGCCACCCCTCCACTTT.